Each of the 5 T cell receptor beta chains below was sequenced from the same sample in a study of OX40 agonist ivuxolimab in advanced cancers. TCRdb keeps only in-frame clones here, not all; method: immunoSEQ multiplex PCR. The sample has fewer than 65,000 clones; 80% are singletons. The starting material was CD4+ or CD8+ T cells sorted from blood, obtained in a trial of the OX40 agonist ivuxolimab. The receptors were gathered from an adult with an advanced solid tumor such as melanoma, head and neck, liver or kidney cancer.

This sequence joins TRBV7-8 and TRBJ1-2, with D possibly matching TRBD1 (5 bases). Germline values: CDR1 SGHVS, CDR2 FQNEAQ. Trimming left V 5 bases short and J 3 bases short, with 16 bases between. The CDR3 length is 15 residues. CDR3 amino acids: CASSLREGPYYGYTF. The CDR3 nucleotides read TGTGCCAGCAGCCTCAGGGAGGGGCCATACTATGGCTACACCTTC.

Turning to this clone: The same CDR3 is also encoded by other DNA sequences in this sample. The J gene is TRBJ2-7, the V gene TRBV5-1; D unclear. The germline CDR1 and CDR2 sequences are SGHRS and YFSETQ. This CDR3 contains 15 residues. Trimming took off 1 base at V and 3 bases at J, with 14 bases between the two ends. The CDR3 coding sequence is TGCGCCAGCAGCTTGTCAGGTGGTAGGAGCTACGAGCAGTACTTC. Translation gives CASSLSGGRSYEQYF.

This clone was counted a few times. This rearrangement joins TRBV5-1 to TRBJ2-2; the match to TRBD2 covers 11 bases. CDR1 is SGHRS and CDR2 is YFSETQ in the germline V gene. There are 16 residues in the CDR3. Losses at the gene ends were 5 bases for V and 3 bases for J; bases not matched to a gene: 6. The CDR3 sequence is CASRRLAGGYTGELFF. In DNA form, the CDR3 reads TGCGCCAGCAGACGCCTAGCGGGAGGATACACCGGGGAGCTGTTTTTT.

V is TRBV7-2 and J is TRBJ2-1, with 10 nucleotides matching TRBD2. Germline V lookup: CDR1 SGHTA, CDR2 FQGNSA. V lost 3 bases and J lost 3; bases outside the gene matches: 8. The CDR3 loop spans 17 amino acids. The CDR3 sequence is CASSFRLAGAYYNEQFF. CDR3 in DNA: TGTGCCAGCAGCTTCAGGCTAGCGGGGGCCTACTACAATGAGCAGTTCTTC.

This chain connects TRBV6-1 to TRBJ1-1; maybe TRBD1 (5 bases). Trimming removed 1 base from V and 4 bases from J, with 10 bases in between. The CDR3 totals 14 residues. Looked up from germline, CDR1 is MNHNS and CDR2 is SASEGT. The CDR3 sequence is CASSEVGGRTEAFF. The CDR3, as DNA: TGTGCCAGCAGTGAAGTCGGGGGTCGCACTGAAGCTTTCTTT.